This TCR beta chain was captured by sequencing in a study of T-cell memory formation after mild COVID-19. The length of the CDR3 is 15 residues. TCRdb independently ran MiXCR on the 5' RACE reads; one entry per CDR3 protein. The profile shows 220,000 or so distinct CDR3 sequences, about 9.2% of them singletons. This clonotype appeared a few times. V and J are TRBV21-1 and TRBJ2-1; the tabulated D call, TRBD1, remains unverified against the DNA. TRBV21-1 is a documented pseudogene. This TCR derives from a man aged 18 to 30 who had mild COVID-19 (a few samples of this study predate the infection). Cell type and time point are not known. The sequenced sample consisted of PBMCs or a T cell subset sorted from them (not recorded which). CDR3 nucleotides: TGTGCCAGCAGCAAAGGGGGACCCCTCTACAATGAGCAGTTCTTC. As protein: CASSKGGPLYNEQFF.